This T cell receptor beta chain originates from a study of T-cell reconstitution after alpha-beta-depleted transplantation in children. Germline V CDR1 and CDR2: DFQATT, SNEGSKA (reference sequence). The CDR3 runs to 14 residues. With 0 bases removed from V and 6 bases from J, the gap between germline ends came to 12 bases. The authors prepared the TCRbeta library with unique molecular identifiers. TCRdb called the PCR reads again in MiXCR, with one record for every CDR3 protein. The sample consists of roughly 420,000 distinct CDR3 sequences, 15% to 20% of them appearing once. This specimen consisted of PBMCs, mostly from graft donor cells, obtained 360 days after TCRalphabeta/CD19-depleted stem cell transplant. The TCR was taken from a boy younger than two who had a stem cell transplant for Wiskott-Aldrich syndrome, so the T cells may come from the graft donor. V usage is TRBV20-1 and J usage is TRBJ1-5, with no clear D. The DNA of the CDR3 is TGCAGTGCTAGAGATAAAAGAGAGATTCAGCCCCAGCATTTT. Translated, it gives CSARDKREIQPQHF.